The subject of this entry is one TCR beta chain. Authors' analysis steps: Reference gene primer amplification yielded estimated nucleated cell counts. The assay was immunoSEQ multiplex PCR, and TCRdb's table has in-frame clones only and misses some. V and J calls plus clone size are reproduced from that table; the DNA served to infer D and trimming. The table includes roughly 410,000 clones, around 92% detected once. V lost 1 base, J lost 1 base, and 10 bases lay in between. Germline assignment: CDR1 MNHEY and CDR2 SMNVEV (reference sequence). The CDR3 is made up of 15 amino acids. The data derive from a study of blood T cell repertoires in COVID-19. Study-level background: COVID-19 samples from acute and convalescent phases originated in the United States, Italy and Spain. T cells, B-cell-depleted T cells, or PBMCs provided the cDNA or gDNA that served as material.

This clonotype was sampled from a man in his forties with acute or convalescent COVID-19. The chain is built from TRBV27 and TRBJ2-5; D possibly corresponds to TRBD1 (6 bases). Specimen: peripheral blood. This CDR3 is CASSLYQGSQETQYF. In DNA, the CDR3 is TGTGCCAGCAGTTTATATCAGGGGTCCCAAGAGACCCAGTACTTC.